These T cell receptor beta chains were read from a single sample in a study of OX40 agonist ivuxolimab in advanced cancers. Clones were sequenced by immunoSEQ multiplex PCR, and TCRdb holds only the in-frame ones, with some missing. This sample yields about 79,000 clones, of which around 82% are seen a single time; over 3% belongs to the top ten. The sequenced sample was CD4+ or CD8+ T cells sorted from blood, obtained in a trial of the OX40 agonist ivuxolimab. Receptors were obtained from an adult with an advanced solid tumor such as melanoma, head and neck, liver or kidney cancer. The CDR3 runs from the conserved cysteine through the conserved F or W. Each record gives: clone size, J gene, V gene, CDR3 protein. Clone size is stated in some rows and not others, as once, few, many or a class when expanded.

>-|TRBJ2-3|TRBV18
CASSPTDRDTDTQYF
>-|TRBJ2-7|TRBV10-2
CASTISGTYEQYF
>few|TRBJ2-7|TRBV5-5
CASSSTTGEQYF
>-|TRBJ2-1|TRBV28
CASRPNLAGGPDEQFF
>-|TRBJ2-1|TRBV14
CASSSIFSGRQFF
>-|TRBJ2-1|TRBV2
CASTGTSSYNEQFF
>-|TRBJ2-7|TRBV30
CAWGTGTEQYF
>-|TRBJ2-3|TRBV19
CASSILGGTDTQYF
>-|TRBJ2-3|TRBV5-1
CASSFSGTDTQYF
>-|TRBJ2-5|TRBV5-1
CASSLIPGQETQYF
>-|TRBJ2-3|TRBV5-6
CASSLEITDTQYF
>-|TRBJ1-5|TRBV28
CASTVGRFGYQPQHF
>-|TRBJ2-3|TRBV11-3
CASSLGSTDTQYF
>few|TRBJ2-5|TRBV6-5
CASSRFQGGETQYF
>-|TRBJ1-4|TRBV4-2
CASSQVPEWGVATNEKLFF
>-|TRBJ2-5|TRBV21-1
CASSKTHLQETQYF
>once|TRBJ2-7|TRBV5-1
CASSAGTVSYEQYF
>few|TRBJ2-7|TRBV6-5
CASSVLGTEYEQYF
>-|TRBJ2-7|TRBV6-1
CASSENWDYEQYF
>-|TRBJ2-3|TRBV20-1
CSARESDTQYF
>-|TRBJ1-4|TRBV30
CACSAPATNEKLFF
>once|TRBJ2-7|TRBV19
CASSRTGSYEQYF
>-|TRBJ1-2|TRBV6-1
CASSALTGLSNYGYTF
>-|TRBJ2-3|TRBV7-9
CASSRDGTSTDTQYF
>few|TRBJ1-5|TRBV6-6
CASSSYGEGGQPQHF
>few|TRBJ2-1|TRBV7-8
CASSLAQDRGEQFF
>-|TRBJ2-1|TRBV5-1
CASSLSQYNEQFF
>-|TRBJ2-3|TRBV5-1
CASSLRSGGTDTQYF
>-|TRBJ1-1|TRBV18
CASSPQGGMNTEAFF
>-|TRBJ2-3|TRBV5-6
CASSGGRLGDTQYF
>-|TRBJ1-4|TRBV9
CASSVEGATNEKLFF
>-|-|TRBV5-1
CASSPKGAGLYEQYF
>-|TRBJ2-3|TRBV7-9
CASSHSGTGGSDTQYF
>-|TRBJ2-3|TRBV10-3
CAISERLAISTDTQYF
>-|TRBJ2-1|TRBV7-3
CASSSGERWLDEQFF
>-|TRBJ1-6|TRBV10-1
CASTLTALENSPLHF
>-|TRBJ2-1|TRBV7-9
CASSPDRGSYNEQFF
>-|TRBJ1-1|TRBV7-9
CASSLMGTEAFF
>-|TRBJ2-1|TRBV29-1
CSVVVYLLRNEQFF
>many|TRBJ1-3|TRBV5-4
CASSLGGPSSGNTIYF
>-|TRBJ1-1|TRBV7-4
CASSSHTTGPGNTEAFF